This T cell receptor (beta chain) came from a study of siplizumab effects on memory and regulatory T cells. Study-level findings and limits: Apparently more diverse than memory cells, naive T cells also seemed major alloresponse contributors. Sequences below about 10^-5 frequency were poorly captured, limiting mapping of alloreactive clones. Proliferating Tregs in siplizumab cultures were never verified as suppressive.

Germline V gives CDR1 LNHDA, CDR2 SQIVND (reference sequence). The CDR3 consists of 15 residues. Germline trimming cut 6 bases from V and 1 base from J; bases unmatched to any gene: 4. Notes on this clone: Its antigen is still unknown.

Sequencing of each sample assayed roughly 100,000 TCR templates. Clones were sequenced by immunoSEQ multiplex PCR, and TCRdb holds only the in-frame ones, with some missing. The sample yields under 150,000 clones, about 94% seen once. This clonotype was sampled from a human donor in good health. Sequenced material: non-Treg CD4+ T cells sorted from blood. The chain combines TRBV19 with TRBJ2-3; TRBD1 matches 10 bases. CDR3 residues: CASSPTGGGTDTQYF. The DNA of the CDR3 is TGTGCCAGTAGCCCGACAGGGGGCGGCACAGATACGCAGTATTTT.